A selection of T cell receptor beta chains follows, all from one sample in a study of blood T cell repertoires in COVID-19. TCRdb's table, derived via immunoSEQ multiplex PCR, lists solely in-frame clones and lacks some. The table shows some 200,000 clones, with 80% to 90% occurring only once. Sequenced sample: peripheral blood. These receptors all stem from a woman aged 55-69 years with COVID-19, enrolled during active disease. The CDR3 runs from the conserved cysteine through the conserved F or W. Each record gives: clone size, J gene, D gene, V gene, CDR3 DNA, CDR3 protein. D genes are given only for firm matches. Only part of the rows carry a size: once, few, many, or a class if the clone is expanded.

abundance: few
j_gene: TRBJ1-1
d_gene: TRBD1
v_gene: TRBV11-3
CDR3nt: TGTGCCAGCAGCCCGCGGGACAGGGAGAACACTGAAGCTTTCTTT
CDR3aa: CASSPRDRENTEAFF

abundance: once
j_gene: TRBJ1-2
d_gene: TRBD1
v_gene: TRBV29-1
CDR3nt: TGCAGCGCCAGGGACAGATATGGCTACACCTTC
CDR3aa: CSARDRYGYTF

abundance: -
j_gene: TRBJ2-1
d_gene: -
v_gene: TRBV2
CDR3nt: TGTGCCAGCAGGGCCGGGGGTGAGCAGTTCTTC
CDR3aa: CASRAGGEQFF

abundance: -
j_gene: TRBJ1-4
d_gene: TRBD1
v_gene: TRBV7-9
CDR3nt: TGTGCCAGCAGCTCAGGGACAGGGGGCTCGATTTGGTATGAAAAACTGTTTTTT
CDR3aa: CASSSGTGGSIWYEKLFF

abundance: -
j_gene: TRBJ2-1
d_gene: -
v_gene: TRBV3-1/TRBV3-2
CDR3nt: TGTGCCAGCAGCCAAGATCTGGTCGCGAATGAGCAGTTCTTC
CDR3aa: CASSQDLVANEQFF

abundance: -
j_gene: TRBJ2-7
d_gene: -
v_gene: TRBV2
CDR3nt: TGTGCCAGCAGTGTTGGTCCAGGCTCCTACGAGCAGTACTTC
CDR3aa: CASSVGPGSYEQYF

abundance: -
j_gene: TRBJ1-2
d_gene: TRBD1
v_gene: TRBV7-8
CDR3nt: TGTGCCAGCAGCCCCCGACAGGGATTCAACTATGGCTACACCTTC
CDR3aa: CASSPRQGFNYGYTF

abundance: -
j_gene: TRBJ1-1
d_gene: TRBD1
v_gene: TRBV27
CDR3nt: TGTGCCAGCAGTTCCCACAGGGGGGACACTGAAGCTTTCTTT
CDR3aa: CASSSHRGDTEAFF

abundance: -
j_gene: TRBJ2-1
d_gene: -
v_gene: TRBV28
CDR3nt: TGTGCCAGCAGTCGATCCGGGACATCCTACAATGAGCAGTTCTTC
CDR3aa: CASSRSGTSYNEQFF

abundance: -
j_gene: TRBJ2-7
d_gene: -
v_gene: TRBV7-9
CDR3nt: TGTGCCAGCAGCTCAGACGACAGCGAGCAGTACTTC
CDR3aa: CASSSDDSEQYF

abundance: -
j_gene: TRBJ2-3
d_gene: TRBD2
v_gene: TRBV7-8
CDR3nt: TGTGCCAGCAGCCTTGGGACTAGCGGCACAGATACGCAGTATTTT
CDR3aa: CASSLGTSGTDTQYF

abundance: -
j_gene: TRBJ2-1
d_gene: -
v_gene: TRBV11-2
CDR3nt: TGTGCCAGCAGCCCGACAGGAATCGGTGAGCAGTTCTTC
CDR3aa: CASSPTGIGEQFF

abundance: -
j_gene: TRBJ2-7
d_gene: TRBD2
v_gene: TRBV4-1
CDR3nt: TGCGCCAGCAGCCATTCGGGAGCGGGAGGTTACTACGAGCAGTACTTC
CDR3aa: CASSHSGAGGYYEQYF

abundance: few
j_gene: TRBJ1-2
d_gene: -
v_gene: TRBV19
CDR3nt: TGTGCCAGTAGTATCGAAGGGAGATATGGCTACACCTTC
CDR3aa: CASSIEGRYGYTF

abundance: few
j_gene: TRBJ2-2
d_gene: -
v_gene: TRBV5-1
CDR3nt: TGCGCCAGCAGCTTGGAGGAGGGGGCGGACACCGGGGAGCTGTTTTTT
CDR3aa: CASSLEEGADTGELFF

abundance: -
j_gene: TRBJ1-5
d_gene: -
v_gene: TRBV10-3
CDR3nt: TGTGCCACCGAGGGAGGGAACAATCAGCCCCAGCATTTT
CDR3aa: CATEGGNNQPQHF

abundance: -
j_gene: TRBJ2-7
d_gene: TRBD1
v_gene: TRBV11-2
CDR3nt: TGTGCCAGCAGCACCCGGACAGGGTCTGGGGAGCAGTACTTC
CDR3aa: CASSTRTGSGEQYF

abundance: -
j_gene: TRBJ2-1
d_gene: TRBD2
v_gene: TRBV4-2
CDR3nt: TGTGCCAGCAGCCGCCTAACTAGCGGGGTCCACAATGAGCAGTTCTTC
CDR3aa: CASSRLTSGVHNEQFF

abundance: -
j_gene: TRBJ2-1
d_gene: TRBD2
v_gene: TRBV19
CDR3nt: TGTGCCAGCCGTAGCGGGGGGACGGCGGAGCAGTTCTTC
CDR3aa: CASRSGGTAEQFF

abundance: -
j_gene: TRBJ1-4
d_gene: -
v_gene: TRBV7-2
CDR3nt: TGTGCCAGCAGCCAGCTCCGGAGTAATGAAAAACTGTTTTTT
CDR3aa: CASSQLRSNEKLFF

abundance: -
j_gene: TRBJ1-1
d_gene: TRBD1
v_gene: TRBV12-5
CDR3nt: TGTGCTAGTGGTTTGGCCACCGGGACAGGGGACACTGAAGCTTTCTTT
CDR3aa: CASGLATGTGDTEAFF

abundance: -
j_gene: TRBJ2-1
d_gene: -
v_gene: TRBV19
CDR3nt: TGTGCCAGTAGTATGGGTGGGACTCCTGGCTATGAGCAGTTCTTC
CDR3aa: CASSMGGTPGYEQFF

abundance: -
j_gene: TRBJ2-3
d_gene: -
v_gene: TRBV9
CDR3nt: TGTGCCACCTCGACACTTAGCGCTAGCACAGATACGCAGTATTTT
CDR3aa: CATSTLSASTDTQYF

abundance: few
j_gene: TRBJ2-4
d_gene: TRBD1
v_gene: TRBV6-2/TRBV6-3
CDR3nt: TGTGCCAGCAGTTACCCCCCCGGACAGGGGGGACAAAACATTCAGTACTTC
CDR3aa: CASSYPPGQGGQNIQYF

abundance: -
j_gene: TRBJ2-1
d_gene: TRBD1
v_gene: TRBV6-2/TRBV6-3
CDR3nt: TGTGCCAGCAGTTTACGACAGGGGATATACAATGAGCAGTTCTTC
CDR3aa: CASSLRQGIYNEQFF

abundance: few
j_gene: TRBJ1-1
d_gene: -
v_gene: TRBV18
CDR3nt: TGTGCCAGCTCACCCCCGGAACTAGGGAACACTGAAGCTTTCTTT
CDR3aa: CASSPPELGNTEAFF

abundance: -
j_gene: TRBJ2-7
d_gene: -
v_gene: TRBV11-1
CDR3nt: TGTGCCAGCAGCCAAACCGGGTCGATTTTCTACGAGCAGTACTTC
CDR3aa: CASSQTGSIFYEQYF

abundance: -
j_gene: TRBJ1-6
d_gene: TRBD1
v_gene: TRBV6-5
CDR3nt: TGTGCCAGCAGTTACCTGGGACAGGGGGCGCGTTCACCCCTCCACTTT
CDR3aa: CASSYLGQGARSPLHF

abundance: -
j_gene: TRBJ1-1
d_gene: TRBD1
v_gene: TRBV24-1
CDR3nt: TGTGCCACCAGTGATTCACGTCCCGGGACAGTGCCGAACACTGAAGCTTTCTTT
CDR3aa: CATSDSRPGTVPNTEAFF

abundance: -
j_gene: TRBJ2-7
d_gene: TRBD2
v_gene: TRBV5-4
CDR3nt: TGTGCCAGCAGCTCCGGGACTAGCGGGTACTCCTACGAGCAGTACTTC
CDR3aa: CASSSGTSGYSYEQYF

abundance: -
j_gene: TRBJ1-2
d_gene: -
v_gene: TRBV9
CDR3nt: TGTGCCAGCAGCGTCGGAGGGGATAATAACTATGGCTACACCTTC
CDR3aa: CASSVGGDNNYGYTF

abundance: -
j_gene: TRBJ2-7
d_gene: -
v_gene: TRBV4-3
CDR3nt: TGCGCCAGCAGCCAAGGGGCAGGGAATGGGCAGTACTTC
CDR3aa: CASSQGAGNGQYF

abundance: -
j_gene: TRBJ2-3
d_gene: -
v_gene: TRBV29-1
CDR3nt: TGCAGCGTTGCCGTCCCCGGGTCCACAGATACGCAGTATTTT
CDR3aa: CSVAVPGSTDTQYF

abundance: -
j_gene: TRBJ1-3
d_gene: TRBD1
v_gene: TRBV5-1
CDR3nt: TGCGCCAGCAGCCGAGAGGGGGCCTTAAGCTCTGGAAACACCATATATTTT
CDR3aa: CASSREGALSSGNTIYF

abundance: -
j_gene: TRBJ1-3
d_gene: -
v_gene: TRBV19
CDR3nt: TGTGCCAGTAGTAGTCCCGGGTTCTCTGGAAACACCATATATTTT
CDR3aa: CASSSPGFSGNTIYF

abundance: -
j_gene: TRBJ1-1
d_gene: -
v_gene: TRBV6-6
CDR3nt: TGTGCCAGCAGTTTGTCCGAGGCGGGGGTTGAAGCTTTCTTT
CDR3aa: CASSLSEAGVEAFF

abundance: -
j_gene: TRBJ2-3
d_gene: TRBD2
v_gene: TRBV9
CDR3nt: TGTGCCAGCAGCCTCCCCGAGCGGGAGAAAGGAGGTACGCAGTATTTT
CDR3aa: CASSLPEREKGGTQYF

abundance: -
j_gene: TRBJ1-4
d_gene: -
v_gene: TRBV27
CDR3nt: TGTGCCAGCAGTTTATCCTTAACTAATGAAAAACTGTTTTTT
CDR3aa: CASSLSLTNEKLFF

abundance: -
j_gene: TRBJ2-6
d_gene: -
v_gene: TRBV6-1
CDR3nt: TGTGCCAGCAGTGTCGTACAGGGCAGTGTGGAAGCTGGGGCCAACGTCCTGACTTTC
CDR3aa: CASSVVQGSVEAGANVLTF

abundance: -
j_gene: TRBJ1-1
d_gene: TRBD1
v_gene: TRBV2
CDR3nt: TGTGCCAGCAGTGACCCGGGACAGGGTTTT
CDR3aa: CASSDPGQGF

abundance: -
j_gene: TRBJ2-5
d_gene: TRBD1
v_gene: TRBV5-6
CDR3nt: TGTGCCAGCAGCATTACAGGGGCTCGGGGACAGACCCAGTACTTC
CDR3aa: CASSITGARGQTQYF

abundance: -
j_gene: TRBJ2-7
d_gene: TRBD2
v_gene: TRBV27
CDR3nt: TGTGCCAGCAGTTCCTTACTAGCGGGAGTTCTCGAGCAGTACTTC
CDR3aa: CASSSLLAGVLEQYF

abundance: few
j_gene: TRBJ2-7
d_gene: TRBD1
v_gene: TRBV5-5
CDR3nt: TGTGCCAGCAGCTTACAGGGGGCCTCCTACGAGCAGTACTTC
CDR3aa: CASSLQGASYEQYF

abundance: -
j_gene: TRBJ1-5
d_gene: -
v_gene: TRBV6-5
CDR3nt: TGTGCCAGCAGGACAACTTATAGCAATCAGCCCCAGCATTTT
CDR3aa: CASRTTYSNQPQHF

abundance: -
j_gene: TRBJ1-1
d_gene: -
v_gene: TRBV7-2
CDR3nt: TGTGCCAGCACCCCGGAGGGGTTCGGGCGGACTGAAGCTTTCTTT
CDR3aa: CASTPEGFGRTEAFF

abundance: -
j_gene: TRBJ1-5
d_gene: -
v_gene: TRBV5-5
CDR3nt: TGTGCCAGCAGCTTGGGGTCAGATCAGCCCCAGCATTTT
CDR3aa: CASSLGSDQPQHF

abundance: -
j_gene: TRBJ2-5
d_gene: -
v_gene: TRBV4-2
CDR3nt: TGTGCCAGCAGCCAAGCTGTCGTGACAGGCTACCAAGAGACCCAGTACTTC
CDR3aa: CASSQAVVTGYQETQYF

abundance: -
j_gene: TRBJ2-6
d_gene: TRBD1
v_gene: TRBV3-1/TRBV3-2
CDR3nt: TGTGCCAGCAGCCAATTACCGGGACAGGGTACCAACGTCCTGACTTTC
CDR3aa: CASSQLPGQGTNVLTF

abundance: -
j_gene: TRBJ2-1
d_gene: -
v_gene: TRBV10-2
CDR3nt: TGCGCCAGCAGCCTACAGGGAACCGGCAATGAGCAGTTCTTC
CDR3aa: CASSLQGTGNEQFF

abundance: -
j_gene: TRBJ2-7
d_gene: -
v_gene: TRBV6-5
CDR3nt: TGTGCCAGCAGTTACTCGTCACAGGGGAGGTCACAGCAGTACTTC
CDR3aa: CASSYSSQGRSQQYF

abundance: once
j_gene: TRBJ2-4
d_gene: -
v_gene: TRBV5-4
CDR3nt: TGTGCCAGCAGCTCCGCAAAACTGGTCCAGGGTCCCAAAAACATTCAGTACTTC
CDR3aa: CASSSAKLVQGPKNIQYF

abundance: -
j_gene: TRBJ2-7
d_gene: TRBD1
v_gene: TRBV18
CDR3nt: TGTGCCAGCTCACTGGGACAGCAAAGTTACGAGCAGTACTTC
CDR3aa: CASSLGQQSYEQYF

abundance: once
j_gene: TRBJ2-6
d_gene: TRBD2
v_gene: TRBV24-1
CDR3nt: TGTGCCACCAGTTCCTCAGCGGGATATGGGGCCAACGTCCTGACTTTC
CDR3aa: CATSSSAGYGANVLTF

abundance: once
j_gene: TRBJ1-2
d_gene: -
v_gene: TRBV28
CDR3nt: TGTGCCAGCTCCTCCCTAGGCTATGGCTACACCTTC
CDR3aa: CASSSLGYGYTF

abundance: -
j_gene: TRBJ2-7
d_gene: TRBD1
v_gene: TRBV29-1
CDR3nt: TGCAGCGCTCTGACAGGGAACGTGGAACAGGAGTACTTC
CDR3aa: CSALTGNVEQEYF

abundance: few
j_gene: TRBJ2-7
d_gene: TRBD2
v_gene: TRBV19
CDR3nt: TGTGCCAGTAGGGCTAGCGGTTTGCCGCACGAGCAGTACTTC
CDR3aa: CASRASGLPHEQYF

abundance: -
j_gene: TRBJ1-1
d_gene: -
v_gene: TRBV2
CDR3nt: TGTGCCAACCAGGTAGAAGCCCGCACTGAAGCTTTCTTT
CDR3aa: CANQVEARTEAFF